The clone carrying this T cell receptor beta chain showed up just a few times. Subsets obtained from CD4+ cells comprised CD45RA+ naive and CD45RA-negative memory cells. The V gene lost 8 bases and the J gene lost 5 bases, with 16 bases spanning the gap. This CDR3 has 13 residues. Germline lookup yields CDR1 SNHLY and CDR2 FYNNEI. The data are from a study of shared clonotypes between healthy human individuals. Study at large: Sampling drew on donors who were a couple of women and a few men aged 18 to 49.

This was a deep-level run. TCRdb's table, derived via immunoSEQ multiplex PCR, lists solely in-frame clones and lacks some. The sample includes 700,000 or so clones, about three quarters of them seen just once. The sample comprised memory CD4+ T cells sorted from blood. Subset indicated: CD45RA-negative fraction. V and J are TRBV2 and TRBJ2-7, with a tentative D call TRBD1 (7 bases). This receptor was obtained from a woman aged 25 to 39 in good health. This chain's CDR3 is CASAGQPLDEQYF. CDR3 in DNA: TGTGCCAGCGCGGGACAGCCTCTCGACGAGCAGTACTTC.